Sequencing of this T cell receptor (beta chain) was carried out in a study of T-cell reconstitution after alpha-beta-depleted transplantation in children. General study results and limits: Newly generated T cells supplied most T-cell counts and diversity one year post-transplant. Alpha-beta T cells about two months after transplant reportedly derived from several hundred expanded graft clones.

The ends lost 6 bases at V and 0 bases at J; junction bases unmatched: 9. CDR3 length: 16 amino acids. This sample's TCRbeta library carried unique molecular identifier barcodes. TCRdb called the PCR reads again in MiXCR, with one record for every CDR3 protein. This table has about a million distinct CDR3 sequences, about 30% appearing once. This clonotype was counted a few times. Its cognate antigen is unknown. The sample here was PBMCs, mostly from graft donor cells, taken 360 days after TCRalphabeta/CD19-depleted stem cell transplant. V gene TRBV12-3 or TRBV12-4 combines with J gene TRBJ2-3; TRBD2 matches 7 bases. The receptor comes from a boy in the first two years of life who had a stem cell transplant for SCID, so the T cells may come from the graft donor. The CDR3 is CASRTERGGSTDTQYF. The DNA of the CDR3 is TGTGCCAGCAGGACGGAACGCGGGGGTAGCACAGATACGCAGTATTTT.